The 11 T cell receptor beta chains given below trace back to one sample, sequenced in a study of PD-L1 blockade in urothelial cancer (dated by TCRdb to 2016 to 2017). The time point label for this specimen denotes: pretreatment peripheral blood. Libraries were built with the immunoSEQ multiplex PCR assay. The clones in this table, taken by TCRdb from immuneACCESS, are in-frame only. Not every clone is retained; where verified, under half of the shortfall comes from an unresolved V gene, and the cause of the rest is unknown. This sample is represented by about 55,000 clones; about 75% of them were singletons. The top ten constitute 4% of the sample. This specimen consisted of PBMCs, obtained around atezolizumab (anti-PD-L1) treatment. The receptors originated from a man between 65 and 85 years old with urothelial cancer.

V gene TRBV7-9 combines with J gene TRBJ2-1, with 8 bases that match TRBD1. The CDR3 runs 15 residues. Germline trimming cut 5 bases from V and 7 bases from J; bases unmatched to any gene: 10. The V gene's germline CDR1 is SEHNR and CDR2 FQNEAQ (reference sequence). Here the CDR3 DNA reads TGTGCCAGCAGCGCCGACAGGGGCGTGGGGAATGAGCAGTTCTTC. This gives the protein CASSADRGVGNEQFF.

This CDR3 is CASSKGGLAGAHEQYF. The CDR3 DNA reads as TGTGCCAGCAGCAAGGGTGGACTAGCGGGAGCCCACGAGCAGTACTTC. The J gene is TRBJ2-7, the V gene TRBV28; 13 nucleotides agree with TRBD2. Looked up from germline, CDR1 is MDHEN and CDR2 is SYDVKM. The V segment lost 6 bases and the J segment 5 bases; nucleotides outside the gene matches: 10. CDR3 length equals 16 residues. The variable domain in full, with the rest retrieved from reference TRBV28 and TRBJ2-7, is DVKVTQSSRYLVKRTGEKVFLECVQDMDHENMFWYRQDPGLGLRLIYFSYDVKMKEKGDIPEGYSVSREKKERFSLILESASTNQTSMYLCASSKGGLAGAHEQYFGPGTRLTVT.

The chain combines TRBV7-9 with TRBJ2-1; 14 bases fit TRBD2. CDR1 SEHNR and CDR2 FQNEAQ come from the germline V gene (reference sequence). This CDR3 contains 17 residues. V lost 1 base, J lost 7 bases, and 6 bases stayed unmatched. CDR3 region: CASSLVGTSGSMNEQFF. The CDR3, as DNA: TGTGCCAGCAGCTTAGTTGGGACTAGCGGGAGTATGAATGAGCAGTTCTTC.

The chain recombines TRBV21-1 with TRBJ1-1; TRBD1 is the table's D call and was not checked against the DNA. TRBV21-1 is a listed pseudogene. This CDR3 spans 12 amino acids. This chain's CDR3 is CASGQGSTEAFF. DNA of the CDR3: TGTGCCAGCGGACAGGGGTCCACTGAAGCTTTCTTT.

On this clone itself: This sample also contains other DNA sequences that code for the same CDR3. The chain carries TRBV5-4 and TRBJ1-1; TRBD1 is a possible D gene (5 bases). This CDR3 has 14 residues. V dropped 0 bases and J dropped 1 base, with 7 bases sitting between them. Germline V gene sequence: CDR1 SGHNT, CDR2 YYREEE (reference sequence). The CDR3 here is CASSLAGGNTEAFF. For the CDR3, the DNA is TGTGCCAGCAGCTTGGCCGGGGGGAACACTGAAGCTTTCTTT.

The chain uses TRBV5-1 and TRBJ1-3, with a tentative D call TRBD1 (6 bases). The CDR3 has 15 residues. Germline lookup yields CDR1 SGHRS and CDR2 YFSETQ. The germline V and J ends were trimmed by 4 bases and 2 bases, with 13 bases remaining between them. In DNA, the CDR3 is TGCGCCAGCAGCCAAGGGGGTACCCCTGGAAACACCATATATTTT. Its translation is CASSQGGTPGNTIYF.

DNA for the CDR3: TGTGCCAGTAGTACCCCGGGACAGTTGAATCAGCCCCAGCATTTT. Amino acid sequence: CASSTPGQLNQPQHF. The chain is built from TRBV19 and TRBJ1-5; 7 bases align to TRBD1. The CDR3 contains 15 residues. The germline V gene has CDR1 LNHDA and CDR2 SQIVND (reference sequence). Trimming took 4 bases from V and 4 from J; bases not matched to a gene: 7.

V gene TRBV6-5 combines with J gene TRBJ1-6, with D possibly being TRBD1 (5 bases). Trimming cost V 4 bases and J 7 bases, with 14 bases left between them. The CDR3 totals 15 residues. The germline V gene encodes CDR1 MNHEY and CDR2 SVGAGI. CDR3 DNA: TGTGCCAGCAGTTCCCCTCGGGGGACCAATTCACCCCTCCACTTT. Translating gives CASSSPRGTNSPLHF.

The chain employs TRBV5-6 and TRBJ1-1; possible D gene TRBD1, 6 bases. The CDR3 is 12 residues long. The V and J ends lost 4 bases and 4 bases respectively, with 8 bases between them. CDR1 SGHDT and CDR2 YYEEEE come from the germline V gene. The CDR3 loop is CASSRDITEAFF. CDR3 nucleotide sequence: TGTGCCAGCAGCCGGGACATCACTGAAGCTTTCTTT. The full variable domain, its missing parts supplied by reference TRBV5-6 and TRBJ1-1, is DAGVTQSPTHLIKTRGQQVTLRCSPKSGHDTVSWYQQALGQGPQFIFQYYEEEERQRGNFPDRFSGHQFPNYSSELNVNALLLGDSALYLCASSRDITEAFFGQGTRLTVV.

J is TRBJ1-5 and V is TRBV19; 8 bases match TRBD1. V trimming: 5 bases; J trimming: 2 bases; junction bases outside the gene matches: 8. The CDR3 is 16 residues long. CDR1 LNHDA and CDR2 SQIVND come from the germline V gene (reference sequence). Here the CDR3 reads CASSPTGVQGNQPQHF. In nucleotides, the CDR3 is TGTGCCAGTAGTCCGACAGGGGTTCAAGGCAATCAGCCCCAGCATTTT.

The chain recombines TRBV5-4 with TRBJ2-5; 11 bases match TRBD1. The CDR3 is 16 amino acids. Germline V gene data show CDR1 as SGHNT and CDR2 as YYREEE (reference sequence). V dropped 0 bases and J dropped 5; count of bases not matched to a gene: 6. The CDR3 coding sequence is TGTGCCAGCAGCTTGGGGACAGGGGGCGCGACGGAGACCCAGTACTTC. Amino acid sequence: CASSLGTGGATETQYF. Drawing the rest from reference TRBV5-4 and TRBJ2-5, the complete variable domain is ETGVTQSPTHLIKTRGQQVTLRCSSQSGHNTVSWYQQALGQGPQFIFQYYREEENGRGNFPPRFSGLQFPNYSSELNVNALELDDSALYLCASSLGTGGATETQYFGPGTRLLVL.